The clone carrying this T cell receptor (beta chain) was picked up one time. These data belong to a study of blood T cell repertoires in COVID-19. Per the study methods: Reference gene primer amplification gave nucleated cell count estimates. Produced via immunoSEQ multiplex PCR; TCRdb's table is partial and in-frame only. The D gene and trimming were derived from the DNA, and the V and J assignments and clone size from that table. The sample yields fewer than 70,000 clones, about three quarters seen once. It was during active infection that Seattle patients were enrolled and then longitudinally followed. The TCR originated in a man aged 30 to 45 with COVID-19, enrolled during active disease. The sample was peripheral blood.

In nucleotides, the CDR3 is TGCGCCAGCAGGCGACAGGGGGCTAACACTGAAGCTTTCTTT. The encoded protein is CASRRQGANTEAFF. The gene calls are TRBV4-1 and TRBJ1-1; 10 positions match TRBD1. This CDR3 is 14 amino acids long. After removal of 6 bases from V and 2 bases from J, the junction contained 3 bases not matched to a gene. Germline V CDR1 and CDR2: MGHRA, YSYEKL.